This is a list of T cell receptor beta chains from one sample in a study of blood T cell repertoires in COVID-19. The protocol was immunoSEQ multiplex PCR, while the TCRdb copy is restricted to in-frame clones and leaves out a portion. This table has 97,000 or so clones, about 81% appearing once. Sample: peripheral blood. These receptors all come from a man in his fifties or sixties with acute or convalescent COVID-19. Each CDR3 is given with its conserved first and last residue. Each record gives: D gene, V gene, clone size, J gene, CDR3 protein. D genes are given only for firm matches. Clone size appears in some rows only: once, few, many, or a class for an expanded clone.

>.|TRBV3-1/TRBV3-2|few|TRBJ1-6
CASTSANSPLHF
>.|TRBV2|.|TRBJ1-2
CASSQAGDYGYTF
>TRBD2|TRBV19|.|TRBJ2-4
CASSIKATSGRKNIQYF
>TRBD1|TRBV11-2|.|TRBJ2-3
CASSSGTGAVGTQYF
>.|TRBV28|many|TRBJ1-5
CASSFFDPRGPQHF
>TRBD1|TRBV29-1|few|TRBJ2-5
CSARSPGQGASGGKETQYF
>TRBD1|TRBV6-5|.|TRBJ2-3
CASRQWDRDTDTQYF
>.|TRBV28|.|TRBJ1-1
CASTGDVTEAFF
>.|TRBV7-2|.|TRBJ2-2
CASSTDSLNTGELFF
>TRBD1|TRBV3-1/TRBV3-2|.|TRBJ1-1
CASSLGTVGNTEAFF
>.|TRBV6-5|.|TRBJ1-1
CASSNRFTEAFF
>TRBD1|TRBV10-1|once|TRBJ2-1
CASSELKGQANMEQFF
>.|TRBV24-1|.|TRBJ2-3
CATAPGSAASTDTQYF
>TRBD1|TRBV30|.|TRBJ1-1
CAWKDRFFTEAFF
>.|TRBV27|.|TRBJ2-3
CASSFTWRDTQYF
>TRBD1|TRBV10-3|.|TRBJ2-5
CAISERGGTAGGAKTQYF
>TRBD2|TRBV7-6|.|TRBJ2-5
CASSSRRTSGRGETQYF
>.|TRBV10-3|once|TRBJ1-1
CAISDRAGTEAFF
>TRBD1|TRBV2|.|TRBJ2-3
CASRKGQNTDTQYF
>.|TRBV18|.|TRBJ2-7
CASSPSNSFYEQYF
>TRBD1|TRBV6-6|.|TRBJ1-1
CASLGTQGTEAFF
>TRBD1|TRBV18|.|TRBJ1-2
CASSSTQGSMNGYTF
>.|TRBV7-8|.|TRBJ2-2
CASSQYIIGVDISGELFF
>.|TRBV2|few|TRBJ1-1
CASRRTDNTEAFF
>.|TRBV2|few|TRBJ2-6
CASKVTGSGANVLTF
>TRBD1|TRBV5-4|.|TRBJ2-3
CASSSPDRRTQYF
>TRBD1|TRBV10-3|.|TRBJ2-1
CAIRDPGQGSSSYNEQFF
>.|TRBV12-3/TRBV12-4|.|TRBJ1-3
CASSRGGGNTIYF
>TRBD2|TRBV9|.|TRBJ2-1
CASSVVGRASYNEQFF
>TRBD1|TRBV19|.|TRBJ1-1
CASTIQGVEAFF
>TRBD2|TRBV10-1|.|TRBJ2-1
CASSESTSGGNEQFF
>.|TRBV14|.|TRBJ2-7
CASSQGWASYEQYF
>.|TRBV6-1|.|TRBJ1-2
CASSEAGGVYYGYTF
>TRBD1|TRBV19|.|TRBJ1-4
CASSLGTGVIKLFF
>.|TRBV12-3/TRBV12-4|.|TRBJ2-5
CASSSDYQETQYF
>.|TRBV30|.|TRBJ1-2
CAWIKTGTYGYTF
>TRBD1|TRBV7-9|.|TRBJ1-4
CASSPGQGTTNEKLFF
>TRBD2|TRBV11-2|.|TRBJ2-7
CASSLASGGSYEQYF
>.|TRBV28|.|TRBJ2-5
CASSSSTSGGFQETQYF
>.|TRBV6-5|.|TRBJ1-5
CASSVAGANQPQHF
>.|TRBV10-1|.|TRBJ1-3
CASSESAVSGNTIYF
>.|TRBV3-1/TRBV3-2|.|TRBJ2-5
CASSPRPGPMGTQYF
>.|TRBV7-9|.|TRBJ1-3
CASSYSGNTIYF
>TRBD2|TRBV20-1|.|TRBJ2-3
CSASALAGSTDTQYF
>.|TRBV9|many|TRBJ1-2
CASSTDPEGYGYTF
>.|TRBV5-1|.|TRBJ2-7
CASRGADRIAYEQYF
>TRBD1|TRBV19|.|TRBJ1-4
CASSRGQVDEKLFF
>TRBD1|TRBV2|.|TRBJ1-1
CASSELGTETEAFF
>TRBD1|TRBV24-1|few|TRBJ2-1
CATSDPSQGYYNEQFF
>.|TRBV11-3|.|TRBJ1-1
CASGRGSEAFF
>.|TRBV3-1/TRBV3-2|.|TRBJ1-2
CASSRLGLFTYGYTF